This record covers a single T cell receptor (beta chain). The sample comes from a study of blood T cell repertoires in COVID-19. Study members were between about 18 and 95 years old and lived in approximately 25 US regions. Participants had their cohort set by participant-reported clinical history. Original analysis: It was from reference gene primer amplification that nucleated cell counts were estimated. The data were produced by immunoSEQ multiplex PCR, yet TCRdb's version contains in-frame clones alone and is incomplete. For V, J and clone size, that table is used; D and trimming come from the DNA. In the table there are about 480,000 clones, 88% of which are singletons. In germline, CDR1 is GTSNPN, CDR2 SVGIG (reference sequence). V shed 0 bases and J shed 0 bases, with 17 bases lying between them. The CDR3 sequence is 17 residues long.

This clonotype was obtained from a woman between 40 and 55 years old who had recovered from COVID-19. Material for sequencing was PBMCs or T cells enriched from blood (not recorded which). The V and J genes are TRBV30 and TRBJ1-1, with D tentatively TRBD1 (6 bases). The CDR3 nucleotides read TGTGCCTGGAGTGTGTCCGGTGGAAGGACAGTGAACACTGAAGCTTTCTTT. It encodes CAWSVSGGRTVNTEAFF.